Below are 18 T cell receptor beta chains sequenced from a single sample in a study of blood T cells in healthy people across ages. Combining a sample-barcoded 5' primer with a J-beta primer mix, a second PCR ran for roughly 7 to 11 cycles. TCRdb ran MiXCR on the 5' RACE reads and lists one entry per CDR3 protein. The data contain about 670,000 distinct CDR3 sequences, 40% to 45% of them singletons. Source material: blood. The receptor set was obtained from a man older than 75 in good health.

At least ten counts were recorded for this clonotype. CDR3 nucleotide sequence: TGTGCCAGCAGTTACTCCGGCGGCGAGCAGTACTTC. It is translated as CASSYSGGEQYF. This chain joins TRBV6-5 and TRBJ2-7, with D hard to call. The germline CDR1 and CDR2 sequences are MNHEY and SVGAGI. Trimming cost V 0 bases and J 6 bases, with 6 bases left between them. The CDR3 is made up of 12 amino acids.

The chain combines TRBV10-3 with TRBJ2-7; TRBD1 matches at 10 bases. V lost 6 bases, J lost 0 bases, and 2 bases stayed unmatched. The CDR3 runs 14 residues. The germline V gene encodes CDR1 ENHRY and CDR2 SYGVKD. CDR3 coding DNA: TGTGCCATCAGGACAGGGGGCAACTCCTACGAGCAGTACTTC. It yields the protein CAIRTGGNSYEQYF.

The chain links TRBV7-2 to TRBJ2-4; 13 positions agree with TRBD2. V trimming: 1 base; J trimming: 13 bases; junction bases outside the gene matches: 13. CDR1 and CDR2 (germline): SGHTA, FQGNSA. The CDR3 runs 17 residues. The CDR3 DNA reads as TGTGCCAGCAGCTTAGGACTAGCGGGAGGCCCTTGGGGGGAGCAGTACTTC. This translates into CASSLGLAGGPWGEQYF.

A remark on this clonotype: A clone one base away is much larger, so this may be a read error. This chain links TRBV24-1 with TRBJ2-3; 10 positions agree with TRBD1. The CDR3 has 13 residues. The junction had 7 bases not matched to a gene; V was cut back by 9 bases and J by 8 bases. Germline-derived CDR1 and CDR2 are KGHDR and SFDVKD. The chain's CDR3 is CATRTGGSGTQYF. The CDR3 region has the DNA TGTGCCACCCGGACAGGGGGTTCAGGTACGCAGTATTTT.

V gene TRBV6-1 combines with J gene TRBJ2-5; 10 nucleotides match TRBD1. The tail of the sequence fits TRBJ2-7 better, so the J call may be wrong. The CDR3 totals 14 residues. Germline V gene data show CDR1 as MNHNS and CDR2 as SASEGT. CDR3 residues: CASNEDRGTYEQYF. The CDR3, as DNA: TGTGCCAGCAATGAGGACAGGGGGACCTACGAGCAGTACTTC.

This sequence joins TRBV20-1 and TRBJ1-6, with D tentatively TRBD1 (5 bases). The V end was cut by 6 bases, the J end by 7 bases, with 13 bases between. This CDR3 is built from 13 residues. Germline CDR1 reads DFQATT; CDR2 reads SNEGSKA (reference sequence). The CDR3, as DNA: TGCAGTGCCGGAGGGGTGCTGAATTCACCCCTCCACTTT. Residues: CSAGGVLNSPLHF.

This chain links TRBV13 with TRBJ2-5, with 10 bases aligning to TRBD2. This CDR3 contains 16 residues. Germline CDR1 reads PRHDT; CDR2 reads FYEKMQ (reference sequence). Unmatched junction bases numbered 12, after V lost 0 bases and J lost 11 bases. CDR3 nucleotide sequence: TGTGCCAGCAGCTTAGGGAAGCTAGCGGGGGTTAATGAGCAGTACTTC. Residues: CASSLGKLAGVNEQYF.

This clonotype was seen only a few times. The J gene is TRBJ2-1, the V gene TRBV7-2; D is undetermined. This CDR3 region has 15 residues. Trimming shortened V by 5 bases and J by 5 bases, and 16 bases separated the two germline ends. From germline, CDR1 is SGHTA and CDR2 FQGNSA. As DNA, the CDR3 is TGTGCCAGCAGCCCCCGACGGAACCTTCACAATGAGCAGTTCTTC. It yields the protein CASSPRRNLHNEQFF.

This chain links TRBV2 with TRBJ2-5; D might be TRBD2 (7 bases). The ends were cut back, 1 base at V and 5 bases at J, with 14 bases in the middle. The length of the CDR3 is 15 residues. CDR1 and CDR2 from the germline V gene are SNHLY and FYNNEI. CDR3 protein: CASSEVRGALETQYF. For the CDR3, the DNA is TGTGCCAGCAGTGAAGTTCGGGGGGCGCTTGAGACCCAGTACTTC.

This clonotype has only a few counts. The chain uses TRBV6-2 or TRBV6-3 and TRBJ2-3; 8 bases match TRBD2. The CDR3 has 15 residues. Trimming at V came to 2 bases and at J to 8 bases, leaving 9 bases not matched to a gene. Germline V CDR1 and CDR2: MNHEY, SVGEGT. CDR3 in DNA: TGTGCCAGCAGTTACGAAAGCGGGAGTCGTGGTACGCAGTATTTT. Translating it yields CASSYESGSRGTQYF.

CDR3 residues: CASTAGLLSASSMSIQYF. CDR3 DNA sequence: TGTGCCAGCACGGCGGGTTTACTCTCAGCTAGTTCGATGTCGATTCAGTACTTC. V gene TRBV7-2 combines with J gene TRBJ2-7, with D possibly TRBD2 on 5 matching bases. Germline loops: CDR1 SGHTA, CDR2 FQGNSA. The CDR3 spans 18 residues. V was cut by 7 bases and J by 10 bases, with 35 bases left in between.

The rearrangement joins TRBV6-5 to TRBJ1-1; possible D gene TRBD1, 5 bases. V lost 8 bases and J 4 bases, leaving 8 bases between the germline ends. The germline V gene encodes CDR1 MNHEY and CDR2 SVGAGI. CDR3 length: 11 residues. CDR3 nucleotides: TGTGCCAGCGCAGGGATCACTGAAGCTTTCTTT. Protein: CASAGITEAFF.

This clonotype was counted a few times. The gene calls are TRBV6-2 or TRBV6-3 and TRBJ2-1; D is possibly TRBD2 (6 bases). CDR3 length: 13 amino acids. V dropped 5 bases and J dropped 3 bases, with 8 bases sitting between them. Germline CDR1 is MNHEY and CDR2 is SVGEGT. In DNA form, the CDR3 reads TGTGCCAGCAGTGGGGAGGTCTACAATGAGCAGTTCTTC. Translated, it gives CASSGEVYNEQFF.

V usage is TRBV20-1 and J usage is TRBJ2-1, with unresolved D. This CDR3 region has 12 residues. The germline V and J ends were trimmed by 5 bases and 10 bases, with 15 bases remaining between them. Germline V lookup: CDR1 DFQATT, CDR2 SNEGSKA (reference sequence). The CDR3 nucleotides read TGCAGTGCTTCGGACCTCAGGCAGGAGCAGTTCTTC. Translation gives CSASDLRQEQFF.

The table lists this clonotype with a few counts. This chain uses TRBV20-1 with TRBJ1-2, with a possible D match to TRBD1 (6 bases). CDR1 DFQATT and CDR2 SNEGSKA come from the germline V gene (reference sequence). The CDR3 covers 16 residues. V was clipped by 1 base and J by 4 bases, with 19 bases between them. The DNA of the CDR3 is TGCAGTGCTAGAGTATCGGGTCCGGGGGCTGCCTATGGCTACACCTTC. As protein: CSARVSGPGAAYGYTF.

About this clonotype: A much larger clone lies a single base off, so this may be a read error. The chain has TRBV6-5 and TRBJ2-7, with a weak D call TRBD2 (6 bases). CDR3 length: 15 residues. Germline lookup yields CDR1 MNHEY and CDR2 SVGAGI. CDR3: CTSSSQDTGEYEQYF. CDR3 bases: TGTACCAGCAGTTCCCAGGACACGGGAGAGTACGAGCAGTACTTC.

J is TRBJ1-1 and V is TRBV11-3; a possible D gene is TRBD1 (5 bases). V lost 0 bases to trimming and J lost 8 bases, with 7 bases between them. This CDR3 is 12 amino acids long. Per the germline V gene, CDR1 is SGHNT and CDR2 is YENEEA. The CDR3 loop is CASSLDQGEAFF. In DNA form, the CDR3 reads TGTGCCAGCAGCTTAGATCAGGGCGAAGCTTTCTTT.

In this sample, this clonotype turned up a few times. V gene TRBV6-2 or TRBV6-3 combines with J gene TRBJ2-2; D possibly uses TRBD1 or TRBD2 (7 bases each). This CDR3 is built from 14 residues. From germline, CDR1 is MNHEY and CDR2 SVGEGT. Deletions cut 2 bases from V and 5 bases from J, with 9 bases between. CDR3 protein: CASSYQGGTGELFF. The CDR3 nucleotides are TGTGCCAGCAGTTACCAGGGGGGGACCGGGGAGCTGTTTTTT.